This T cell receptor beta chain was recorded in a study of T cell clusters in autoimmune cytopenias. TRB amplification used approximately 250 ng of peripheral blood genomic DNA. Germline CDR1 SGHRS, CDR2 YFSETQ. The CDR3 covers 17 residues. One tube held mixed TRB-A and TRB-B primer pools for touch-down PCR. TCRdb processed the multiplex PCR reads again and assigns one entry to each CDR3 protein, with no DNA. Recorded here are about 4,500 distinct CDR3 sequences; the top ten clones represent 11%. This sample also appeared in a second study, on T cell repertoires in aging, cancer and after chemotherapy. From that paper: Compared with age-matched healthy donors, untreated hematological or solid cancer patients showed higher blood TCR clonality.

This chain joins TRBV5-1 and TRBJ2-1; TCRdb gives TRBD2 as the D gene, but with no DNA this cannot be confirmed. Input material: peripheral blood. The TCR sequence derives from a human donor in good health. CDR3 loop: CASSFPAGALSYNEQFF.